This is a list of T cell receptor beta chains from one sample in a study of blood T cell dynamics during melanoma immunotherapy. The table came from immunoSEQ multiplex PCR; TCRdb's copy has only in-frame clones and leaves some out. The sample holds about 12,000 clones, about 90% seen once. Sequences were derived from effector memory CD8+ T cells from blood, sampled from a patient treated with checkpoint blockade. The source of these receptors is a human donor with melanoma. Both conserved end residues are part of each CDR3. A D gene is named only where the DNA matches it firmly. Not all rows give a size; the values are once, few, many and, for expanded clones, a class.

j_gene: TRBJ1-1; v_gene: TRBV7-9; abundance: once; d_gene: -; CDR3nt: TGTGCCAGCAGCTTAGGAATCTCGAACACTGAAGCTTTCTTT; CDR3aa: CASSLGISNTEAFF
j_gene: TRBJ2-7; v_gene: TRBV28; abundance: -; d_gene: -; CDR3nt: TGTGCCAGCAGTTTATTTACAGGGCGTAAGTACTTC; CDR3aa: CASSLFTGRKYF
j_gene: TRBJ2-1; v_gene: TRBV15; abundance: -; d_gene: -; CDR3nt: TGTGCCACCAGCAGAGAGGGCGGGGCAAGGAATGAGCAGTTCTTC; CDR3aa: CATSREGGARNEQFF
j_gene: TRBJ1-2; v_gene: TRBV30; abundance: -; d_gene: -; CDR3nt: TGCGCCTGGAGTGTCGAGGGAAATGGCTACACCTTC; CDR3aa: CAWSVEGNGYTF
j_gene: TRBJ1-1; v_gene: TRBV18; abundance: once; d_gene: TRBD1; CDR3nt: TGTGCCAGCTCACCCATAGACAGGGCGATTGAAGCTTTCTTT; CDR3aa: CASSPIDRAIEAFF
j_gene: TRBJ2-1; v_gene: TRBV27; abundance: -; d_gene: -; CDR3nt: TGTGCCAGCAGCATGGGGAGCCCATCCTACAATGAGCAGTTCTTC; CDR3aa: CASSMGSPSYNEQFF
j_gene: TRBJ1-2; v_gene: TRBV27; abundance: -; d_gene: -; CDR3nt: TGTGCCAGCACCGAGACGGGTTCTCACTATGGCTACACCTTC; CDR3aa: CASTETGSHYGYTF
j_gene: TRBJ1-2; v_gene: TRBV25-1; abundance: -; d_gene: TRBD1; CDR3nt: TGTGCCAGCAGCCCCCAGGGGGGTAACTATGGCTACACCTTC; CDR3aa: CASSPQGGNYGYTF
j_gene: TRBJ2-7; v_gene: TRBV19; abundance: -; d_gene: -; CDR3nt: TGTGCCAGTAGCCTTGCCTGGACCGCCTACGAGCAGTACTTC; CDR3aa: CASSLAWTAYEQYF
j_gene: TRBJ2-1; v_gene: TRBV11-3; abundance: -; d_gene: -; CDR3nt: TGTGCCAGCAGCTTATCAAATCCCGGCAATGAGCAGTTCTTC; CDR3aa: CASSLSNPGNEQFF
j_gene: TRBJ2-2; v_gene: TRBV10-1; abundance: once; d_gene: -; CDR3nt: TGCGCCAGCAGTTCGTCGTGGGGACCAACAAACACCGGGGAGCTGTTTTTT; CDR3aa: CASSSSWGPTNTGELFF
j_gene: TRBJ2-1; v_gene: TRBV7-2; abundance: -; d_gene: -; CDR3nt: TGTGCCAGCACCCTTGAGGGGAATGAGCAGTTCTTC; CDR3aa: CASTLEGNEQFF
j_gene: TRBJ2-7; v_gene: TRBV6-5; abundance: once; d_gene: -; CDR3nt: TGTGCCAGCAGCCAGGGGGACGGGAGCTCCTACGAGCAGTACTTC; CDR3aa: CASSQGDGSSYEQYF
j_gene: TRBJ2-1; v_gene: TRBV29-1; abundance: -; d_gene: TRBD2; CDR3nt: TGCAGCGTTAGGGCGGGAGCCGACAATGAGCAGTTCTTC; CDR3aa: CSVRAGADNEQFF
j_gene: TRBJ2-1; v_gene: TRBV5-8; abundance: -; d_gene: TRBD1; CDR3nt: TGTGCCAGCAGCACAGGACAGGGGCGGAATGAGCAGTTCTTC; CDR3aa: CASSTGQGRNEQFF
j_gene: TRBJ2-7; v_gene: TRBV7-6; abundance: -; d_gene: TRBD2; CDR3nt: TGTGCCAGCAGCCCTAGCGGGTCCTACGAGCAGTACTTC; CDR3aa: CASSPSGSYEQYF
j_gene: TRBJ2-5; v_gene: TRBV10-3; abundance: -; d_gene: TRBD2; CDR3nt: TGTGCCACAGAAAGCGGGAGTGTAGGAGAGACCCAGTACTTC; CDR3aa: CATESGSVGETQYF
j_gene: TRBJ2-7; v_gene: TRBV5-6; abundance: -; d_gene: -; CDR3nt: TGTGCCAGCAGCCTTGGACAGGGTGTCCGAGCGGGAGGCTACGAGCAGTACTTC; CDR3aa: CASSLGQGVRAGGYEQYF
j_gene: TRBJ1-1; v_gene: TRBV7-8; abundance: -; d_gene: -; CDR3nt: TGTGCCAGCAGCTTCGAAAGTACCTTGAACACTGAAGCTTTCTTT; CDR3aa: CASSFESTLNTEAFF
j_gene: TRBJ2-5; v_gene: TRBV7-6; abundance: -; d_gene: -; CDR3nt: TGTGCCAGCAGCCCCTCTTGGACTAGGGGGGTCCAAGAGACCCAGTACTTC; CDR3aa: CASSPSWTRGVQETQYF
j_gene: TRBJ2-1; v_gene: TRBV4-1; abundance: -; d_gene: -; CDR3nt: TGCGCCAGCAGCCGAGCGTACAATGAGCAGTTCTTC; CDR3aa: CASSRAYNEQFF
j_gene: TRBJ1-2; v_gene: TRBV6-5; abundance: -; d_gene: -; CDR3nt: TGTGCCAGCAGCCCCAAGGGGCAAAGCTATGGCTACACCTTC; CDR3aa: CASSPKGQSYGYTF
j_gene: TRBJ2-3; v_gene: TRBV7-8; abundance: -; d_gene: TRBD2; CDR3nt: TGTGCCAGCAGCTTACTAGCGGGAGGGGTCACAGATACGCAGTATTTT; CDR3aa: CASSLLAGGVTDTQYF
j_gene: TRBJ1-5; v_gene: TRBV27; abundance: -; d_gene: -; CDR3nt: TGTGCCAGCAGTTTATTGGCAGCCAATCAGCCCCAGCATTTT; CDR3aa: CASSLLAANQPQHF
j_gene: TRBJ2-7; v_gene: TRBV19; abundance: -; d_gene: -; CDR3nt: TGTGCCAGTAGTAAGGGGGGCTTTGACGAGCAGTACTTC; CDR3aa: CASSKGGFDEQYF
j_gene: TRBJ2-1; v_gene: TRBV30; abundance: -; d_gene: -; CDR3nt: TGTGCCTGGAGTGACGTTTTACCCTACAATGAGCAGTTCTTC; CDR3aa: CAWSDVLPYNEQFF
j_gene: TRBJ1-2; v_gene: TRBV14; abundance: once; d_gene: TRBD1; CDR3nt: TGTGCCAGCAGCAACTGGGACAGGGGGCCGTGGGGCTACACCTTC; CDR3aa: CASSNWDRGPWGYTF
j_gene: TRBJ2-3; v_gene: TRBV13; abundance: -; d_gene: -; CDR3nt: TGTGCCAGCAGCTTAGGCTTGACAGATACGCAGTATTTT; CDR3aa: CASSLGLTDTQYF
j_gene: TRBJ2-7; v_gene: TRBV14; abundance: few; d_gene: -; CDR3nt: TGTGCCAGCAGCGGGCTGTCCTACGAGCAGTACTTC; CDR3aa: CASSGLSYEQYF
j_gene: TRBJ2-7; v_gene: TRBV7-9; abundance: -; d_gene: -; CDR3nt: TGTGCCAGCAGCTTGGCGCCCAGCTCCTACGAGCAGTACTTC; CDR3aa: CASSLAPSSYEQYF
j_gene: TRBJ1-1; v_gene: TRBV4-2; abundance: -; d_gene: -; CDR3nt: TGTGCCAGCAGCCCGAATCGGGGGAACACTGAAGCTTTCTTT; CDR3aa: CASSPNRGNTEAFF
j_gene: TRBJ2-3; v_gene: TRBV14; abundance: -; d_gene: -; CDR3nt: TGTGCCAGCAGCCAAGTCACAGATACGCAGTATTTT; CDR3aa: CASSQVTDTQYF
j_gene: TRBJ1-5; v_gene: TRBV19; abundance: -; d_gene: TRBD1; CDR3nt: TGTGCCAGTAGTACATTGACAGGGGGGAACAATCAGCCCCAGCATTTT; CDR3aa: CASSTLTGGNNQPQHF
j_gene: TRBJ2-1; v_gene: TRBV30; abundance: -; d_gene: -; CDR3nt: TGTGCCTGGAGTTGGACTAATTGGTCCAATGAGCAGTTCTTC; CDR3aa: CAWSWTNWSNEQFF